This entry lists 13 T cell receptor beta chains sequenced from one sample in a study of shared clonotypes between healthy human individuals. TCRdb keeps only in-frame clones here, not all; method: immunoSEQ multiplex PCR. The sample carries over 850,000 clones, more than 75% recorded once. Sequencing was done on a sample of memory CD4+ T cells from PBMCs. Specified subset: CD45RA-negative fraction. The receptors here all came from a man younger than 30 in good health. Some clones in this sample may be carry-over from other donors' samples.

This sequence joins TRBV5-1 and TRBJ2-1, with TRBD2 identical over 7 bases. V shed 0 bases and J 7 bases; nucleotides not matched to a gene: 10. CDR3 length: 16 residues. CDR1 SGHRS and CDR2 YFSETQ come from the germline V gene. CDR3 sequence (DNA): TGCGCCAGCAGCTTGGGCCCCACGGCGGGAGTGAATGAGCAGTTCTTC. Residues: CASSLGPTAGVNEQFF.

This clone has at least ten counts. This chain links TRBV4-1 with TRBJ1-1; no clear D. CDR1 is MGHRA and CDR2 is YSYEKL in the germline V gene. V lost 1 base and J lost 4, with 10 bases in between. This CDR3 has 14 amino acids. CDR3 loop: CASSQGPGATEAFF. CDR3 coding DNA: TGCGCCAGCAGCCAAGGCCCAGGCGCCACTGAAGCTTTCTTT.

The chain combines TRBV2 with TRBJ1-1; D not resolved. The V gene's germline CDR1 is SNHLY and CDR2 FYNNEI. The CDR3 length is 13 residues. Deletions cut 9 bases from V and 0 bases from J, with 11 bases between. CDR3 in amino acids: CASLAELNTEAFF. The CDR3 DNA sequence: TGTGCCAGTCTCGCAGAGTTGAACACTGAAGCTTTCTTT.

This rearrangement joins TRBV19 to TRBJ1-1, with D hard to call. V lost 6 bases to trimming and J lost 0 bases, with 8 bases between them. This CDR3 region has 13 residues. Germline lookup yields CDR1 LNHDA and CDR2 SQIVND (reference sequence). Written as DNA, the CDR3 is TGTGCCAGTAGGACAAACTTGAACACTGAAGCTTTCTTT. It specifies CASRTNLNTEAFF.

The chain combines TRBV30 with TRBJ1-3; 7 nucleotides align to TRBD1. The J segment lost 0 bases and the V segment lost 0 bases, leaving 2 bases of the junction unmatched. The CDR3 sequence is 15 residues long. Per the germline V gene, CDR1 is GTSNPN and CDR2 is SVGIG (reference sequence). The DNA of the CDR3 is TGTGCCTGGAGTGTAGGGGGCTTCTCTGGAAACACCATATATTTT. Encoded protein: CAWSVGGFSGNTIYF.

The V gene is TRBV5-6, the J gene TRBJ2-1; D is possibly TRBD2 (5 bases). Looked up from germline, CDR1 is SGHDT and CDR2 is YYEEEE. Trimming took 0 bases from V and 5 from J, leaving 12 bases between them. The CDR3 spans 15 residues. The CDR3 here is CASSLAGEWDNEQFF. Written as DNA, the CDR3 is TGTGCCAGCAGCTTGGCCGGGGAATGGGACAATGAGCAGTTCTTC. Filled out from reference TRBV5-6 and TRBJ2-1, the complete variable domain reads DAGVTQSPTHLIKTRGQQVTLRCSPKSGHDTVSWYQQALGQGPQFIFQYYEEEERQRGNFPDRFSGHQFPNYSSELNVNALLLGDSALYLCASSLAGEWDNEQFFGPGTRLTVL.

On this clone: A junction boundary mismatches the germline segment, possibly from a read error. The genes are TRBV7-9 and TRBJ2-1, with D perhaps matching TRBD2 (5 bases). The germline gives CDR1 SEHNR, CDR2 FQNEAQ (reference sequence). The CDR3 is 16 amino acids. This CDR3 is CASSLWTLISHNEQFF. DNA of the CDR3: TGTGCCAGCAGCCTGTGGACTTTAATCTCCCACAATGAGCAGTTCTTC.

For the CDR3, the DNA is TGTGCCAGCAGCACCGGACTCATCACCGGGGAGCTGTTTTTT. Its protein is CASSTGLITGELFF. The gene calls are TRBV7-3 and TRBJ2-2; maybe TRBD2 (5 bases). The CDR3 has 14 amino acids. The ends were cut back, 5 bases at V and 4 bases at J, with 11 bases in the middle. CDR1 SGHTA and CDR2 FQGTGA come from the germline V gene.

CDR3 region: CASMARAPDTQYF. The CDR3 DNA reads TGTGCCAGTATGGCCCGAGCCCCAGATACGCAGTATTTT. The J gene is TRBJ2-3, the V gene TRBV7-2; D uncertain. The CDR3 runs 13 residues. The germline gives CDR1 SGHTA, CDR2 FQGNSA. V gave up 9 bases and J gave up 4 bases, with 14 bases separating them. Using reference TRBV7-2 and TRBJ2-3 for the parts outside the CDR3, the full variable domain is GAGVSQSPSNKVTEKGKDVELRCDPISGHTALYWYRQSLGQGLEFLIYFQGNSAPDKSGLPSDRFSAERTGGSVSTLTIQRTQQEDSAVYLCASMARAPDTQYFGPGTRLTVL.

This clone was picked up many times. The V and J genes are TRBV9 and TRBJ2-1; the D gene is possibly TRBD2 (6 bases). There are 17 residues in the CDR3. CDR1 and CDR2 (germline): SGDLS, YYNGEE. The V end was cut by 3 bases, the J end by 4 bases, with 20 bases between. Here the CDR3 reads CASSALSRDFYYNEQFF. The DNA of the CDR3 is TGTGCCAGCAGCGCGCTTAGCCGGGACTTTTATTACAATGAGCAGTTCTTC.

This rearrangement joins TRBV29-1 to TRBJ2-5; tentative D call: TRBD2 (5 bases). Looked up from germline, CDR1 is SQVTM and CDR2 is ANQGSEA. The germline V and J ends were trimmed by 4 bases and 2 bases, with 11 bases remaining between them. The CDR3 consists of 13 residues. The CDR3 here is CSVASSLQETQYF. The CDR3 nucleotides read TGCAGCGTTGCGTCTAGCCTACAAGAGACCCAGTACTTC.

This clone appeared once. The V call is TRBV9, the J call TRBJ2-3; D uncertain. Germline V gene lookup returns CDR1 SGDLS and CDR2 YYNGEE. V lost 0 bases, J lost 6 bases, and 11 bases lay in between. CDR3 length equals 14 residues. In DNA, the CDR3 is TGTGCCAGCAGCGTAGCACTCGGCAGGGATACGCAGTATTTT. Translated, it gives CASSVALGRDTQYF.

The rearrangement links TRBV30 to TRBJ2-5; D ambiguous. The tail of the sequence fits TRBJ2-7 better, so the J call may be wrong. The CDR3 is 13 residues long. The V gene's germline CDR1 is GTSNPN and CDR2 SVGIG (reference sequence). The DNA for the CDR3 is TGTGCCTGGAGTGTCTACGTGACTGGCGAGCAGTACTTC. Amino acids: CAWSVYVTGEQYF.